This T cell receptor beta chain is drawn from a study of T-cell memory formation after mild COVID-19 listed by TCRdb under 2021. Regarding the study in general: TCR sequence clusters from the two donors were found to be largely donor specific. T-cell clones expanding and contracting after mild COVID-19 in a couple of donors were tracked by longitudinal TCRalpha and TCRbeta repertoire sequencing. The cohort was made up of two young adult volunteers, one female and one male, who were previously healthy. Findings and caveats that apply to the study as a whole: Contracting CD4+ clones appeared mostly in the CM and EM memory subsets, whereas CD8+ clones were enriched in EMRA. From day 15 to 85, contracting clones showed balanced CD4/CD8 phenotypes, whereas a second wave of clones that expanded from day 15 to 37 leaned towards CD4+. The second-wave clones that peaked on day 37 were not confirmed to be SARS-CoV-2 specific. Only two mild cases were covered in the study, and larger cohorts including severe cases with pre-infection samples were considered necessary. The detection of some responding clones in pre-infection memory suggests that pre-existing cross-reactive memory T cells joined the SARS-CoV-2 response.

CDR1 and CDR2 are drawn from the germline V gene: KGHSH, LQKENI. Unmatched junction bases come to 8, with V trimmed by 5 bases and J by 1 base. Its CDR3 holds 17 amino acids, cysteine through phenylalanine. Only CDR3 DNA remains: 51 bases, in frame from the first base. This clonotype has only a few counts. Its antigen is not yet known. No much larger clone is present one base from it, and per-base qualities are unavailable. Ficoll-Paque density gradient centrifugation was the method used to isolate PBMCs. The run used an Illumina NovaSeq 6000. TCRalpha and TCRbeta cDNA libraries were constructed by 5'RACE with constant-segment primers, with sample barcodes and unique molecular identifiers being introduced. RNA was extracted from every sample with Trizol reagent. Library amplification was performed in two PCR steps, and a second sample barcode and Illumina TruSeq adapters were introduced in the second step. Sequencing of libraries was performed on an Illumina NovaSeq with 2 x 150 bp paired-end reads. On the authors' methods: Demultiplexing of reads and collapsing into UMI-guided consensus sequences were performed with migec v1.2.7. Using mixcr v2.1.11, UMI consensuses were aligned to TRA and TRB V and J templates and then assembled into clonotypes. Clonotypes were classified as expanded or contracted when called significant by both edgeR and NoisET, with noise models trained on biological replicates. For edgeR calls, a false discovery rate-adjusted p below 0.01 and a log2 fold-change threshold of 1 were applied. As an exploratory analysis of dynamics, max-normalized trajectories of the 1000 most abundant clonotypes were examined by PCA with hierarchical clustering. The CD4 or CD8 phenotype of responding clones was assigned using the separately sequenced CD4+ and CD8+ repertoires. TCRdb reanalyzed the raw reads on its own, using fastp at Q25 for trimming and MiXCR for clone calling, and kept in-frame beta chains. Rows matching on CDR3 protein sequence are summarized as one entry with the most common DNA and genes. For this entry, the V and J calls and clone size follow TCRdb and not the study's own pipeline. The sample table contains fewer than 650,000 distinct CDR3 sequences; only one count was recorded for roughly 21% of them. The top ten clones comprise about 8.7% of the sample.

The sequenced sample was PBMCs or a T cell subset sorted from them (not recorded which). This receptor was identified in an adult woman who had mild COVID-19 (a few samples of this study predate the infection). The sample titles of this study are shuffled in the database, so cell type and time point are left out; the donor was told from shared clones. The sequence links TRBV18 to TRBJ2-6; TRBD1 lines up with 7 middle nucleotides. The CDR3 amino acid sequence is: CASSKRTGVSGANVLTF. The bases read TGTGCCAGCTCAAAGAGGACAGGTGTATCTGGGGCCAACGTCCTGACTTTC.